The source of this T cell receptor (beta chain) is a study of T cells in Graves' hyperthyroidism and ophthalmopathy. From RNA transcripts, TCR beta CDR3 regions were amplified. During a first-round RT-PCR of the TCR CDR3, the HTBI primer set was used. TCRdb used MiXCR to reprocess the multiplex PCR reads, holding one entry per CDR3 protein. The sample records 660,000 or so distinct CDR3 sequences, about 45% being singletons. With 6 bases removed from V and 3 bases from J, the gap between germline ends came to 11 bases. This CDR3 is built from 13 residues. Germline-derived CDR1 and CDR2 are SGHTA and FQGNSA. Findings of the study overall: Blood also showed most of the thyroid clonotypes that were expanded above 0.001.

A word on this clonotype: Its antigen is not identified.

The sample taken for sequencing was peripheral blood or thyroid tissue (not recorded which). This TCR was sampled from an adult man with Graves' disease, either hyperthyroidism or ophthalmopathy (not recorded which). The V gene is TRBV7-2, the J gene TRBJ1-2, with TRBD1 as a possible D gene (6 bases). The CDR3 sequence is CASSTSGDYGYTF. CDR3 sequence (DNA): TGTGCCAGCAGTACCTCAGGGGACTATGGCTACACCTTC.